This TCR beta chain was obtained from a study of T cell responses to AZD1222 COVID-19 vaccine. Points from the study as a whole: Donors were mostly white British, more females; clonal diversity possibly underestimated.

Germline lookup yields CDR1 SEHNR and CDR2 FQNEAQ (reference sequence). The CDR3 loop spans 15 amino acids. The V end lost 5 bases, the J end lost 3 bases, and 17 bases lay between the germline ends. The repertoire was sequenced with immunoSEQ multiplex PCR; TCRdb's copy has only in-frame clones and lacks some. The sample has approximately 110,000 clones; over 85% are singletons. With respect to this clone: Its antigen is not known.

V gene TRBV7-9 combines with J gene TRBJ2-7, with D hard to call. The material was peripheral blood, obtained on day 0 of AZD1222 vaccination. The clonotype originates from an adult in good health. Here the CDR3 DNA reads TGTGCCAGCAGCCCCTCTACCAAACCTAACTACGAGCAGTACTTC. Amino acids: CASSPSTKPNYEQYF.